These 13 T cell receptor beta chains originate from one sample sequenced in a study of patients and donors after allogeneic stem cell transplantation. TCRdb reprocessed the RT-PCR reads via MiXCR and lists one record per CDR3 protein. The sample includes approximately 200,000 distinct CDR3 sequences, roughly two fifths seen only once; the top ten take around a tenth. Source material: blood, either unsorted or a sorted T cell fraction (not recorded which). Source of these receptors: a human donor who was either an allogeneic HSCT recipient or a stem cell or donor lymphocyte infusion donor (not recorded which). It is not recorded whose cells these are; they may come from a transplant donor.

The chain links TRBV5-6 to TRBJ2-7; D remains unclear. The CDR3 is made up of 12 amino acids. Germline values: CDR1 SGHDT, CDR2 YYEEEE. The germline V and J ends were trimmed by 5 bases and 6 bases, with 12 bases remaining between them. CDR3: CASSFVLSEQYF. In DNA, the CDR3 is TGTGCCAGCAGTTTTGTGTTGAGCGAGCAGTACTTC. The variable domain in full, with the rest retrieved from reference TRBV5-6 and TRBJ2-7, is DAGVTQSPTHLIKTRGQQVTLRCSPKSGHDTVSWYQQALGQGPQFIFQYYEEEERQRGNFPDRFSGHQFPNYSSELNVNALLLGDSALYLCASSFVLSEQYFGPGTRLTVT.

Remarks on this clonotype: Its ends do not fully match the called genes, so a read error is possible. V and J are TRBV20-1 and TRBJ1-1; D is perhaps TRBD1 (6 bases). Germline V lookup: CDR1 DFQATT, CDR2 SNEGSKA (reference sequence). The CDR3 loop spans 12 amino acids. The DNA for the CDR3 is TGCAGTCCTAGAGTTGAGGGGGCTGAAGCTTTCTTT. Protein: CSPRVEGAEAFF.

The chain couples TRBV5-4 to TRBJ2-7; 10 nucleotides line up with TRBD2. The CDR3 has 14 residues. Germline trimming cut 3 bases from V and 2 bases from J; bases unmatched to any gene: 2. Germline CDR1 and CDR2: SGHNT and YYREEE (reference sequence). The DNA for the CDR3 is TGTGCCAGCAGCTCTAGCGGGGGACCCTACGAGCAGTACTTC. Protein product: CASSSSGGPYEQYF.

The V gene is TRBV28, the J gene TRBJ2-5; 11 bases line up with TRBD2. V gave up 4 bases and J gave up 1 base; unmatched junction bases: 2. Germline V lookup: CDR1 MDHEN, CDR2 SYDVKM. The CDR3 totals 15 residues. The chain's CDR3 is CASSSLAGGQETQYF. CDR3 coding DNA: TGTGCCAGCAGTTCCCTAGCGGGGGGCCAAGAGACCCAGTACTTC.

The CDR3 region is CSASWQGNEKLFF. CDR3 bases: TGCAGTGCTAGTTGGCAGGGAAATGAAAAACTGTTTTTT. The chain links TRBV20-1 to TRBJ1-4; tentatively, D is TRBD1 (5 bases). Trimming cost V 3 bases and J 5 bases, with 10 bases left between them. This CDR3 comprises 13 residues. Germline assignment: CDR1 DFQATT and CDR2 SNEGSKA (reference sequence).

This clonotype came up a few times. The CDR3 nucleotides read TGCGCCAGCAGCTCGGCGGATGGGACTGAAGCTTTCTTT. It is translated as CASSSADGTEAFF. The V and J genes are TRBV5-1 and TRBJ1-1; D unclear. The CDR3 totals 13 residues. Germline V gives CDR1 SGHRS, CDR2 YFSETQ. V lost 3 bases to trimming and J lost 5 bases, with 11 bases between them.

The chain recombines TRBV5-1 with TRBJ1-1; no reliable D call. Trimming took off 3 bases at V and 5 bases at J, with 11 bases between the two ends. The CDR3 has 13 amino acids. Germline V gene data show CDR1 as SGHRS and CDR2 as YFSETQ. The CDR3 sequence: CASSYNVVTEAFF. CDR3 coding DNA: TGCGCCAGCAGCTACAACGTGGTGACTGAAGCTTTCTTT.

The chain employs TRBV4-1 and TRBJ2-7; D unresolved. Looked up from germline, CDR1 is MGHRA and CDR2 is YSYEKL. The CDR3 sequence is 13 residues long. V dropped 0 bases and J dropped 9 bases, with 12 bases sitting between them. CDR3 protein: CASSQDRRTAQYF. In nucleotides, the CDR3 is TGCGCCAGCAGCCAAGATCGACGGACGGCGCAGTACTTC.

The chain carries TRBV5-1 and TRBJ2-3; 7 bases map to TRBD2. After removal of 3 bases from V and 3 bases from J, the junction contained 7 bases not matched to a gene. Germline V gene lookup returns CDR1 SGHRS and CDR2 YFSETQ. This CDR3 spans 15 amino acids. CDR3 DNA sequence: TGCGCCAGCAGCTCCCTACTAGCGTTGACAGATACGCAGTATTTT. Translation gives CASSSLLALTDTQYF.

This clonotype was detected only a few times. The chain uses TRBV12-3 or TRBV12-4 and TRBJ1-1; D is unclear. V lost 7 bases and J 4 bases, leaving 16 bases between the germline ends. The length of the CDR3 is 14 residues. The chain's CDR3 is CASTRTTRPTEAFF. DNA of the CDR3: TGTGCCAGCACTCGGACTACCCGGCCCACTGAAGCTTTCTTT.

The chain combines TRBV5-1 with TRBJ1-6, with TRBD1 as a possible D gene (5 bases). With 2 bases removed from V and 7 bases from J, the gap between germline ends came to 10 bases. Germline assignment: CDR1 SGHRS and CDR2 YFSETQ. CDR3 length equals 14 residues. The CDR3 sequence: CASSFGRANSPLHF. As DNA, the CDR3 is TGCGCCAGCAGCTTCGGCAGGGCCAATTCACCCCTCCACTTT. The complete variable domain, with remaining parts taken from reference TRBV5-1 and TRBJ1-6, reads KAGVTQTPRYLIKTRGQQVTLSCSPISGHRSVSWYQQTPGQGLQFLFEYFSETQRNKGNFPGRFSGRQFSNSRSEMNVSTLELGDSALYLCASSFGRANSPLHFGNGTRLTVT.

This clonotype showed up just a few times. The gene calls are TRBV28 and TRBJ2-7, with unresolved D. The CDR3 runs to 11 residues. Germline loops: CDR1 MDHEN, CDR2 SYDVKM. Trimming removed 5 bases at V and 6 bases at J, with 8 bases between. The DNA for the CDR3 is TGTGCCAGCAGTATTAATCGCGAGCAGTACTTC. This gives the protein CASSINREQYF.

The V call is TRBV27, the J call TRBJ1-5; TRBD1 is a possible D gene (5 bases). Germline V gene sequence: CDR1 MNHEY, CDR2 SMNVEV (reference sequence). This CDR3 contains 14 residues. V was trimmed by 4 bases and J by 5 bases, leaving 12 bases between them. The CDR3 region is CASSWTQGYQPQHF. The CDR3 nucleotides read TGTGCCAGCAGTTGGACCCAGGGATATCAGCCCCAGCATTTT.